The clone carrying this TCR beta chain showed up just a few times. Its antigen is currently unknown. This entry comes from a study of T cell repertoires in cytomegalovirus infection. Study results and limitations: Summed public TCR beta family frequency identified CMV carriers bearing the relevant HLA. Dominating the ex vivo response were TCR beta clonotypes that were CMV-specific and HLA-C-restricted.

CDR1 MDHEN and CDR2 SYDVKM come from the germline V gene. V lost 5 bases to trimming and J lost 2 bases, with 13 bases between them. The CDR3 runs to 15 residues. TCRdb analysed the reads with MiXCR anew, one entry per CDR3 protein. The table lists roughly 720,000 distinct CDR3 sequences, approximately 40% of them singletons. Sequencing used PBMCs. This sequence was found in a human donor in good health (CMV status not recorded). Some clones in this sample may be carry-over from other donors' samples. The chain joins TRBV28 to TRBJ1-5; D may be TRBD1 (6 bases). CDR3 DNA: TGTGCCAGCAGTAGCCCCCCAGGGGGCAATCAGCCCCAGCATTTT. It specifies CASSSPPGGNQPQHF.